This TCR beta chain was profiled in a study of response to subunit inactivated influenza vaccine. Points from the study as a whole: The authors offered the suggestion that each seasonal influenza vaccination recruits few new T cells.

TCRdb analysed the RT-PCR reads with MiXCR anew, one entry per CDR3 protein. Of 290,000 or so distinct CDR3 sequences listed, approximately 20% are singletons. This clonotype has only a few counts. Its antigen is not identified. The clonotype was recovered from a man in his fifties or sixties who received an inactivated influenza vaccine. Here the sequenced sample was PBMCs from blood, taken about 20 months after vaccination.

CDR3 nucleotide sequence: TGTGCCAGCAGTTTATCACAGGGGAACATTCAGTACTTC. Translating it yields CASSLSQGNIQYF. The chain recombines TRBV12-3 or TRBV12-4 with TRBJ2-4, with 7 bases fitting TRBD1. CDR3 length equals 13 residues. V trimming: 2 bases; J trimming: 7 bases; junction bases outside the gene matches: 2.